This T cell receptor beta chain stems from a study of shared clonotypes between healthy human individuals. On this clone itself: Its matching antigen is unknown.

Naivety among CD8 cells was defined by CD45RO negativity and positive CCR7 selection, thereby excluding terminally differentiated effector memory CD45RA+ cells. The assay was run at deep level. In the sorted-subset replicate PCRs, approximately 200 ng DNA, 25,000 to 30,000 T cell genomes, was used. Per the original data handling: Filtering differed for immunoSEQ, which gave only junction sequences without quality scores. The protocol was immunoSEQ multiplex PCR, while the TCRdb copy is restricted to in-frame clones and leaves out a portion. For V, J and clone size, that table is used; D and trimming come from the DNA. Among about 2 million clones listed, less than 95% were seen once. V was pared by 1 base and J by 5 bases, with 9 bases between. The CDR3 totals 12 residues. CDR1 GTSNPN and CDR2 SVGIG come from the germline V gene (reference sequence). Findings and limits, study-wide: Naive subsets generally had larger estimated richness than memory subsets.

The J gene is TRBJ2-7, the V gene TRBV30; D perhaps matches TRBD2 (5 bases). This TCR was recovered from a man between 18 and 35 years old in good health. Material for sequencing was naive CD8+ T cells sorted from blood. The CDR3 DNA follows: TGTGCCTGGAGTGCGCTAGCCCACGAGCAGTACTTC. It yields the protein CAWSALAHEQYF. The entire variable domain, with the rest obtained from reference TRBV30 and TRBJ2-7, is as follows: SQTIHQWPATLVQPVGSPLSLECTVEGTSNPNLYWYRQAAGRGLQLLFYSVGIGQISSEVPQNLSASRPQDRQFILSSKKLLLSDSGFYLCAWSALAHEQYFGPGTRLTVT.